The 13 T cell receptor beta chains below all came from one sample that was sequenced in a study of post-analysis software for immune sequencing data. Study-wide results and limits: Patients showed TRBV5-6, TRBV5-1 and TRBV20-1 among roughly five TRBV segments more frequent than in controls.

Included in the TCR beta cDNA libraries were unique molecular identifiers. TCRdb analysed the PCR reads with MiXCR anew, one entry per CDR3 protein. Here the sample spans 650,000 to 850,000 distinct CDR3 sequences, approximately 53% being singletons. No antigen has been assigned to these receptors. The specimen was blood. Receptors were obtained from a girl aged 10-17 years with multiple sclerosis.

This clonotype was detected only once. A much larger clone differs by one base, so this may be a read error. The genes are TRBV18 and TRBJ2-4, with no clear D. The germline CDR1 and CDR2 sequences are KGHSH and LQKENI. This CDR3 has 15 residues. The chain's CDR3 is CAGSHTEIAKNIQYF. CDR3 nucleotide sequence: TGTGCCGGCTCACACACAGAGATAGCCAAAAACATTCAGTACTTC.

This chain links TRBV15 with TRBJ2-5, with no clear D. CDR1 LNHNV and CDR2 YYDKDF come from the germline V gene (reference sequence). The CDR3 has 14 residues. V was shortened by 3 bases and J by 4 bases, with 12 bases between the two germline ends. In nucleotides, the CDR3 is TGTGCCACCAGCAGTGGACCCCCAGGAGAGACCCAGTACTTC. Translation: CATSSGPPGETQYF.

Notes on this clonotype: A read error may produce the germline difference seen at one junction end. DNA for the CDR3: TGTGCTAGCAGCTTAATGGAGATCGGGGAGCAGTACTTC. Encoded protein: CASSLMEIGEQYF. This chain joins TRBV7-7 and TRBJ2-4; tentatively, D is TRBD2 (5 bases). The CDR3 covers 13 residues. CDR1 and CDR2 (germline): SSHAT, FNYEAQ (reference sequence).

The chain couples TRBV7-9 to TRBJ2-5, with D tentatively TRBD1 or TRBD2 (5 bases each). Germline CDR1 and CDR2: SEHNR and FQNEAQ (reference sequence). Trimming took 1 base from V and 4 from J, leaving 19 bases between them. CDR3 size: 17 residues. CDR3 nucleotides: TGTGCCAGCAGCTTAGACGGGGACCCGAGGGTGGGAGAGACCCAGTACTTC. Protein sequence: CASSLDGDPRVGETQYF.

The chain combines TRBV6-6 with TRBJ1-5, with D unclear. CDR1 and CDR2 (germline): MNHNY, SVGAGI (reference sequence). The CDR3 consists of 13 residues. Trimming removed 7 bases at V and 7 bases at J, with 14 bases between. CDR3 sequence (DNA): TGTGCCAGCACCACAATCGATCTGCAGCCCCAGCATTTT. It yields the protein CASTTIDLQPQHF.

This sequence joins TRBV9 and TRBJ2-7; possibly TRBD2 for D (5 bases). CDR3 length: 15 residues. Germline V gene lookup returns CDR1 SGDLS and CDR2 YYNGEE. Trimming shortened V by 0 bases and J by 6 bases, and 16 bases separated the two germline ends. The CDR3 DNA is TGTGCCAGCAGCGTAGTCGGTCTAGCCCTGTTCGAGCAGTACTTC. Amino acids: CASSVVGLALFEQYF.

V and J are TRBV5-1 and TRBJ1-5; D possibly corresponds to TRBD1 (6 bases). The CDR3 runs 15 residues. Trimming removed 0 bases from V and 5 bases from J, with 12 bases in between. Germline-derived CDR1 and CDR2 are SGHRS and YFSETQ. The CDR3 loop reads CASSLEGGPYQPQHF. DNA of the CDR3: TGCGCCAGCAGCTTGGAGGGGGGACCCTATCAGCCCCAGCATTTT.

The rearrangement uses TRBV18 and TRBJ2-7; D call uncertain. With 3 bases removed from V and 6 bases from J, the gap between germline ends came to 9 bases. This CDR3 region has 12 residues. The germline V gene has CDR1 KGHSH and CDR2 LQKENI. The CDR3 is CASSPGSGEQYF. DNA for the CDR3: TGTGCCAGCTCACCGGGATCGGGCGAGCAGTACTTC.

This clonotype has more than one count but fewer than ten. This chain links TRBV3-1 with TRBJ1-2; unclear D gene. The CDR3 runs to 11 residues. Germline CDR1 and CDR2: LGHDT and YNNKEL (reference sequence). V was trimmed by 3 bases and J by 7 bases, leaving 6 bases between them. Written as DNA, the CDR3 is TGTGCCAGCAGCCATGGACGTGGCTACACCTTC. Translation gives CASSHGRGYTF.

This clonotype was counted between two and nine times. The chain joins TRBV29-1 to TRBJ1-5; weak D call: TRBD1 (6 bases). Trimming cost V 4 bases and J 3 bases, with 19 bases left between them. Germline CDR1 is SQVTM and CDR2 is ANQGSEA. The CDR3 runs to 16 residues. CDR3: CSVATGLGAFNQPQHF. The CDR3 DNA sequence: TGCAGCGTTGCAACAGGGTTGGGGGCCTTCAATCAGCCCCAGCATTTT.

The J gene is TRBJ2-7, the V gene TRBV18; D is perhaps TRBD1 or TRBD2 (6 bases each). Germline V gene data show CDR1 as KGHSH and CDR2 as LQKENI. The CDR3 covers 16 residues. V lost 2 bases, J lost 0 bases, and 14 bases lay in between. The CDR3 nucleotides read TGTGCCAGCTCACCAATTCCAGGGGAGGTCTCCTACGAGCAGTACTTC. Its translation is CASSPIPGEVSYEQYF.

This clonotype was found a few times. The rearrangement links TRBV4-1 to TRBJ1-1; D unresolved. CDR1 is MGHRA, CDR2 YSYEKL, per germline. V was trimmed by 0 bases and J by 1 base, leaving 9 bases between them. CDR3 length: 15 amino acids. CDR3: CASSQEGGGNTEAFF. The CDR3, as DNA: TGCGCCAGCAGCCAAGAAGGCGGCGGGAACACTGAAGCTTTCTTT.

This sequence joins TRBV28 and TRBJ2-1; possible D gene TRBD1, 5 bases. Trimming took off 6 bases at V and 6 bases at J, with 27 bases between the two ends. Germline V gene sequence: CDR1 MDHEN, CDR2 SYDVKM. The CDR3 spans 18 residues. DNA for the CDR3: TGTGCCAGCAGCGACCCAGATGTAGTGATGGGGCCTCGCAATGAGCAGTTCTTC. Encoded protein: CASSDPDVVMGPRNEQFF. Full variable domain (rest looked up from reference TRBV28 and TRBJ2-1): DVKVTQSSRYLVKRTGEKVFLECVQDMDHENMFWYRQDPGLGLRLIYFSYDVKMKEKGDIPEGYSVSREKKERFSLILESASTNQTSMYLCASSDPDVVMGPRNEQFFGPGTRLTVL.